This T cell receptor (beta chain) appears in the sequencing data of a study of cytomegalovirus exposure and HLA in healthy donors. The table came from immunoSEQ multiplex PCR; TCRdb's copy has only in-frame clones and leaves some out. The sample has 70,000 to 80,000 clones, approximately 93% seen once. V lost 2 bases, J lost 1 base, and 9 bases lay in between. The CDR3 extends over 15 amino acids. In germline, CDR1 is MDHEN, CDR2 SYDVKM. This clonotype was obtained from a woman aged 18-29 years in good health and CMV-seropositive. Sequencing input: PBMCs. V gene TRBV28 combines with J gene TRBJ1-5; D not resolved. The CDR3 region has the DNA TGTGCCAGCAGTTTAGGTTCAGGAAGCAATCAGCCCCAGCATTTT. It codes for CASSLGSGSNQPQHF.